What follows are 3 T cell receptor beta chains derived from one specimen sequenced in a study of beta chain features in type 1 diabetes. The isolated RNA, all of it, was reverse transcribed, so expressed TCRB transcripts were what got sequenced. Sequencing used immunoSEQ multiplex PCR; TCRdb keeps in-frame clones, though not all of them. The sample consists of hundreds of thousands of clones, 15% to 17% of them appearing once. Specimen: naive CD4+ T cells from blood. Source of these receptors: a man between 18 and 35 years old in good health.

The rearrangement joins TRBV11-3 to TRBJ2-1; D may be TRBD2 (6 bases). Between the trimmed V and J ends, which lost 6 bases and 5 bases, there was a span of 17 bases. The CDR3 consists of 15 residues. Germline-derived CDR1 and CDR2 are SGHNT and YENEEA. Here the CDR3 reads CASSFSGTADNEQFF. CDR3 sequence (DNA): TGTGCCAGCAGTTTTAGCGGCACGGCGGACAATGAGCAGTTCTTC.

This chain's CDR3 is CASSEARRVTDGYTF. CDR3 sequence (DNA): TGTGCCAGCAGTGAAGCGCGCAGGGTTACAGATGGCTACACCTTC. The chain combines TRBV2 with TRBJ1-2; possible D gene TRBD1, 5 bases. The germline V and J ends were trimmed by 0 bases and 6 bases, with 14 bases remaining between them. This CDR3 has 15 residues. Germline-derived CDR1 and CDR2 are SNHLY and FYNNEI.

The chain links TRBV29-1 to TRBJ1-1; TRBD1 matches 9 bases. In germline, CDR1 is SQVTM, CDR2 ANQGSEA. The CDR3 loop spans 16 amino acids. After removal of 5 bases from V and 6 bases from J, the junction contained 16 bases not matched to a gene. CDR3 nucleotide sequence: TGCAGCGTTATTTCTAGAAGGGGACAGGGTGTCTCTGAAGCTTTCTTT. This sequence encodes CSVISRRGQGVSEAFF. Together with reference TRBV29-1 and TRBJ1-1, the CDR3 gives the full variable domain: SAVISQKPSRDICQRGTSLTIQCQVDSQVTMMFWYRQQPGQSLTLIATANQGSEATYESGFVIDKFPISRPNLTFSTLTVSNMSPEDSSIYLCSVISRRGQGVSEAFFGQGTRLTVV.